This is a list of T cell receptor beta chains from one sample in a study of blood T cell repertoires in COVID-19. Sequencing was performed with immunoSEQ multiplex PCR; in TCRdb, only in-frame clones are kept and a portion is missing. The sample includes roughly 60,000 clones, around 90% seen only once; the top ten take around 8.4%. Sequenced material: peripheral blood. The source of these receptors is an elderly woman with active COVID-19. Each CDR3 is given with its conserved first and last residue. D genes are given only for firm matches. Size is stated for part of the rows, as once, few or many counts, or as a class when the clone is expanded.

v_call	j_call	d_call	clone_size	cdr3_aa	cdr3_nt
TRBV2	TRBJ2-3	TRBD2	once	CASSDGAGRHTQYF	TGTGCCAGCAGTGACGGAGCGGGGAGGCATACGCAGTATTTT
TRBV3-1/TRBV3-2	TRBJ1-2	NA	NA	CASSVNTGDYGYTF	TGTGCCAGCAGCGTCAACACCGGGGACTATGGCTACACCTTC
TRBV28	TRBJ2-2	TRBD2	NA	CASRTTSGGAGWIGELFF	TGTGCCAGCAGAACGACTAGCGGGGGGGCCGGTTGGATCGGGGAGCTGTTTTTT
TRBV30	TRBJ2-5	NA	NA	CAWTSGFSQETQYF	TGTGCCTGGACATCGGGATTTAGCCAAGAGACCCAGTACTTC
TRBV5-1	TRBJ2-5	TRBD1	NA	CASSSGQGEETQYF	TGCGCCAGCAGCTCTGGACAGGGTGAAGAGACCCAGTACTTC
TRBV11-2	TRBJ2-3	NA	NA	CASSPQGSTDTQYF	TGTGCCAGCAGCCCCCAGGGGAGCACAGATACGCAGTATTTT
TRBV27	TRBJ1-2	NA	NA	CASRRSQFNYGYTF	TGTGCCAGCAGACGGAGTCAGTTTAACTATGGCTACACCTTC
TRBV5-6	TRBJ1-2	NA	NA	CASSPRRVSNYGYTF	TGTGCCAGCAGCCCCCGCAGGGTGTCTAACTATGGCTACACCTTC
TRBV27	TRBJ2-3	TRBD2	NA	CASSLHPSGGNTDTQYF	TGTGCCAGCAGTCTCCACCCTAGCGGGGGAAACACAGATACGCAGTATTTT
TRBV19	TRBJ2-6	NA	NA	CASSGALQVPSGANVLTF	TGTGCCAGTAGTGGGGCTTTACAGGTACCCTCTGGGGCCAACGTCCTGACTTTC
TRBV11-1	TRBJ1-2	NA	once	CASSLDTGAGTF	TGTGCCAGCAGCTTGGACACAGGAGCCGGCACCTTC
TRBV21-1	TRBJ2-3	NA	NA	CASSLRGNLFTDTQYF	TGTGCCAGCAGCCTAAGGGGAAATTTATTCACAGATACGCAGTATTTT
TRBV25-1	TRBJ2-6	NA	NA	CASRSEKGAGANVLTF	TGTGCCAGCCGATCGGAGAAAGGGGCTGGGGCCAACGTCCTGACTTTC
TRBV7-8	TRBJ2-7	TRBD1	NA	CASSSRTGPYEQYF	TGTGCCAGCAGCTCACGGACAGGACCCTACGAGCAGTACTTC
TRBV7-6	TRBJ2-6	TRBD1	NA	CASSRSGTGEGSGANVLTF	TGTGCCAGCAGCCGGTCAGGGACAGGGGAAGGCTCTGGGGCCAACGTCCTGACTTTC
TRBV5-4	TRBJ1-1	NA	NA	CASTRGAGFSGEMTEAFF	TGTGCCAGCACCCGGGGAGCTGGGTTTTCGGGAGAGATGACTGAAGCTTTCTTT
TRBV29-1	TRBJ2-5	TRBD1	NA	CSAGGRDSKETQYF	TGCAGCGCTGGGGGCCGGGACAGTAAAGAGACCCAGTACTTC
TRBV6-1	TRBJ2-3	NA	NA	CASSESFATDTQYF	TGTGCCAGCAGTGAGAGTTTCGCCACAGATACGCAGTATTTT
TRBV5-1	TRBJ2-2	TRBD1	NA	CASRPMTGMNTGELFF	TGCGCCAGCAGACCTATGACAGGGATGAACACCGGGGAGCTGTTTTTT
TRBV11-2	TRBJ2-2	NA	NA	CASSYGDTGELFF	TGTGCCAGCAGCTACGGGGACACCGGGGAGCTGTTTTTT
TRBV11-3	TRBJ2-1	TRBD2	NA	CASSISGGYNEQFF	TGTGCCAGCAGCATTAGCGGGGGCTACAATGAGCAGTTCTTC
TRBV4-1	TRBJ1-2	TRBD1	once	CASSQAGTGGLYGYTF	TGCGCCAGCAGCCAAGCGGGGACAGGGGGACTCTATGGCTACACCTTC
TRBV7-9	TRBJ2-3	TRBD2	NA	CASSRLASDTQYF	TGTGCCAGCAGCCGACTAGCCTCAGATACGCAGTATTTT
TRBV10-2	TRBJ2-3	TRBD1	NA	CASSEQGIGGTDTQYF	TGCGCCAGCAGTGAACAGGGGATCGGCGGCACAGATACGCAGTATTTT
TRBV2	TRBJ2-2	NA	NA	CASRRGTKNTGELFF	TGTGCCAGCCGGAGGGGCACAAAGAACACCGGGGAGCTGTTTTTT
TRBV9	TRBJ1-5	NA	once	CASSATRGDRGQPQHF	TGTGCCAGCAGCGCCACTCGGGGGGATCGTGGTCAGCCCCAGCATTTT
TRBV5-1	TRBJ1-1	NA	NA	CASSLGGENEAFF	TGCGCCAGCAGCTTGGGGGGCGAAAATGAAGCTTTCTTT
TRBV5-1	TRBJ1-5	TRBD1	NA	CASSEGQGSQPQHF	TGCGCCAGCAGCGAGGGACAGGGAAGTCAGCCCCAGCATTTT
TRBV12-5	TRBJ2-1	TRBD1	NA	CASGPGTGVNEQFF	TGTGCTAGTGGCCCCGGGACAGGGGTCAATGAGCAGTTCTTC
TRBV11-2	TRBJ2-1	NA	once	CASSLYGEANNEQFF	TGTGCCAGCAGCTTATACGGGGAAGCGAACAATGAGCAGTTCTTC
TRBV6-5	TRBJ1-1	TRBD1	NA	CASSRDRVNTEAFF	TGTGCCAGCAGTCGGGACAGGGTGAACACTGAAGCTTTCTTT
TRBV9	TRBJ1-1	NA	NA	CASSVGEGYSTEAFF	TGTGCCAGCAGCGTAGGGGAGGGTTATAGCACTGAAGCTTTCTTT
TRBV7-9	TRBJ1-3	NA	NA	CASSPKQRISGNTIYF	TGTGCCAGCAGCCCGAAGCAGAGGATCTCTGGAAACACCATATATTTT
TRBV19	TRBJ2-1	NA	once	CASNTVGGYNEQFF	TGTGCCAGTAATACCGTCGGGGGATACAATGAGCAGTTCTTC
TRBV5-1	TRBJ2-3	NA	once	CASSLALVNTDTQYF	TGCGCCAGCAGCTTGGCCCTAGTGAATACAGATACGCAGTATTTT
TRBV4-1	TRBJ2-7	TRBD2	NA	CASSRSTSGNYEQYF	TGCGCCAGCAGCCGAAGCACTAGCGGGAACTACGAGCAGTACTTC
TRBV10-3	TRBJ1-5	TRBD1	NA	CAISDHGGRGQQPQHF	TGTGCCATCAGTGATCATGGGGGCAGGGGGCAACAGCCCCAGCATTTT
TRBV6-5	TRBJ1-2	TRBD1	NA	CASSYSIGTGLYGYTF	TGTGCCAGCAGTTACTCGATTGGGACAGGCCTCTATGGCTACACCTTC
TRBV4-1	TRBJ1-1	NA	NA	CASSHKTQGRRTEAFF	TGCGCCAGCAGCCACAAAACACAGGGTAGGAGGACTGAAGCTTTCTTT